These 4 T cell receptor beta chains came from one sample sequenced in a study of human T cells and chemical hapten exposure. Time point reported: patch test 3, about 24 weeks after DPC sensitization. Documented treatment: therapeutic diphenylcyclopropenone sensitization with weekly scalp DPC. Total RNA was isolated from whole blood that had not been fractionated. TCRdb re-called the RACE reads through MiXCR, storing one row per CDR3 protein. The data contain over 30,000 distinct CDR3 sequences, more than 8% of them singletons. The starting material was whole blood, obtained in connection with sensitization to the hapten diphenylcyclopropenone (DPC). These receptors were taken from a man aged 50-59 years with alopecia areata. Some clones in this sample may be carry-over from other donors' samples.

Worth noting for this clonotype: A read error may be the cause here, since a much bigger clone is one base away. The CDR3 DNA follows: TGTGCCAGCAGATGGACTGATCAGCCCCAGCATTTT. It is translated as CASRWTDQPQHF. V and J are TRBV12-3 or TRBV12-4 and TRBJ1-5; no firm D call. V was clipped by 6 bases and J by 5 bases, with 8 bases between them. This CDR3 spans 12 amino acids.

V usage is TRBV7-8 and J usage is TRBJ1-5; no clear D gene. Germline CDR1 and CDR2: SGHVS and FQNEAQ. V was shortened by 1 base and J by 6 bases, with 13 bases between the two germline ends. This CDR3 region has 15 residues. CDR3 protein: CASSLGQVQGQPQHF. The CDR3 DNA reads TGTGCCAGCAGCTTAGGCCAGGTACAAGGTCAGCCCCAGCATTTT.

This clonotype came up many times. The chain recombines TRBV3-1 with TRBJ2-5; D remains unclear. The CDR3 extends over 11 amino acids. Trimming shortened V by 0 bases and J by 7 bases, and 3 bases separated the two germline ends. Germline assignment: CDR1 LGHDT and CDR2 YNNKEL (reference sequence). The CDR3 is CASSQDTTQYF. DNA of the CDR3: TGTGCCAGCAGCCAAGATACGACCCAGTACTTC.

This rearrangement joins TRBV5-1 to TRBJ1-4, with D unresolved. Germline CDR1 is SGHRS and CDR2 is YFSETQ. V was clipped by 0 bases and J by 4 bases, with 13 bases between them. CDR3 length: 16 amino acids. CDR3 sequence: CASSLDSGGNNEKLFF. In DNA form, the CDR3 reads TGCGCCAGCAGCTTGGACTCCGGCGGAAATAATGAAAAACTGTTTTTT.